These T cell receptor beta chains were read from a single sample in a study of T cell repertoires in cytomegalovirus infection. MiXCR was run by TCRdb on the reads, yielding one entry per CDR3 protein. The table has more than 350,000 distinct CDR3 sequences, 30% to 40% seen once. Sequenced material: PBMCs. Every receptor here comes from a human donor in good health (CMV status not recorded). Some clones in this sample may be carry-over from other donors' samples. The CDR3 runs from the conserved cysteine through the conserved F or W. The D gene is left open where the match is weak. The size field is filled for only some rows; it gives once, few, many or a size class.

TRBJ2-5 | TRBV6-5 | . | . | CASSYTGSRETQYF | TGTGCCAGCAGTTACACAGGGTCCAGGGAGACCCAGTACTTC
TRBJ1-1 | TRBV4-3 | . | . | CASSQDDGYRARLSEAFF | TGCGCCAGCAGCCAAGATGACGGGTACAGGGCCAGGCTGTCTGAAGCTTTCTTT
TRBJ2-2 | TRBV10-3 | TRBD1 | . | CATTGGTTGELFF | TGTGCCACCACAGGGGGCACGACCGGGGAGCTGTTTTTT
TRBJ2-2 | TRBV4-3 | . | . | CASSQGVDRELFF | TGCGCCAGCAGCCAAGGGGTGGACCGGGAGCTGTTTTTT
TRBJ2-4 | TRBV9 | TRBD1 | . | CASSVGGDRWNIQYF | TGTGCCAGCAGCGTAGGTGGGGACAGGTGGAACATTCAGTACTTC
TRBJ2-7 | TRBV7-9 | . | few | CAAAGVGYEQYF | TGTGCCGCGGCAGGGGTGGGGTACGAGCAGTACTTC
TRBJ1-2 | TRBV10-3 | TRBD1 | . | CAITRGQGYGYTF | TGTGCCATCACCCGGGGACAGGGCTATGGCTACACCTTC
TRBJ2-1 | TRBV24-1 | . | . | CATSGAVKNEQFF | TGTGCCACCAGTGGGGCAGTGAAGAATGAGCAGTTCTTC
TRBJ2-1 | TRBV6-1 | TRBD2 | many | CASKDLAGGYNEQFF | TGTGCCAGCAAAGATCTAGCGGGGGGCTACAATGAGCAGTTCTTC
TRBJ2-5 | TRBV6-1 | TRBD2 | . | CASSERLLAVDQRETQYF | TGTGCCAGCAGTGAACGTTTACTAGCGGTGGATCAGCGGGAGACCCAGTACTTC
TRBJ2-5 | TRBV27 | TRBD2 | few | CASSLSGGLAGSVAETQYF | TGTGCCAGCAGTTTATCGGGGGGACTAGCGGGGTCCGTCGCAGAGACCCAGTACTTC
TRBJ1-4 | TRBV7-8 | TRBD1 | many | CASSLAPTGTGDEKLFF | TGTGCCAGCAGCTTAGCGCCTACCGGGACAGGGGATGAAAAACTGTTTTTT
TRBJ2-4 | TRBV6-5 | TRBD2 | . | CASSYGGEGAKNIQYF | TGTGCCAGCAGTTACGGAGGGGAGGGAGCCAAAAACATTCAGTACTTC
TRBJ2-1 | TRBV6-1 | . | . | CASKDGGGRYNEQFF | TGTGCCAGCAAAGACGGAGGGGGACGTTACAATGAGCAGTTCTTC
TRBJ1-4 | TRBV7-8 | TRBD1 | few | CASSFNRGPNEKLFF | TGTGCCAGCAGTTTTAACAGGGGGCCAAATGAAAAACTGTTTTTT
TRBJ1-4 | TRBV6-7 | . | few | CASRLPLLFF | TGTGCCAGCCGCCTGCCGCTACTGTTTTTT
TRBJ1-2 | TRBV12-3/TRBV12-4 | . | . | CASSSGGPGATF | TGTGCCAGCAGCTCGGGGGGCCCTGGCGCCACCTTC
TRBJ2-1 | TRBV24-1 | . | few | CATSEATGTEEQFF | TGTGCCACCAGTGAAGCCACAGGGACGGAAGAGCAGTTCTTC
TRBJ1-5 | TRBV4-2 | TRBD1 | . | CASSQVAGTGDYSNQPQHF | TGTGCCAGCAGCCAAGTGGCCGGGACAGGGGATTATAGCAATCAGCCCCAGCATTTT
TRBJ2-5 | TRBV7-2 | TRBD2 | . | CASSAGLAGPETQYF | TGTGCCAGCAGCGCGGGACTAGCGGGGCCTGAGACCCAGTACTTC
TRBJ1-2 | TRBV2 | TRBD1 | few | CASSDRDRRPGYGYTF | TGTGCCAGCAGTGACCGGGACAGGAGGCCGGGCTATGGCTACACCTTC
TRBJ1-6 | TRBV5-5 | TRBD1 | . | CASSLAPTGYNSPLHF | TGTGCCAGCAGCTTGGCCCCGACAGGGTATAATTCACCCCTCCACTTT
TRBJ2-7 | TRBV7-5 | . | few | CISVPEARAGPPYVNEQYF | .
TRBJ1-4 | TRBV5-6 | . | many | CASSPGTATNEKLFF | TGTGCCAGCAGCCCCGGGACTGCAACTAATGAAAAACTGTTTTTT
TRBJ1-5 | TRBV6-2/TRBV6-3 | . | . | CASRGQISNQPQHF | TGTGCCAGCAGGGGACAAATTAGCAATCAGCCCCAGCATTTT
TRBJ1-6 | TRBV12-3/TRBV12-4 | . | many | CASRSGGEGSPLHF | TGTGCCAGCAGATCGGGAGGAGAGGGTTCACCCCTCCACTTT
TRBJ1-1 | TRBV7-6 | . | many | CASSLGGGEAVAFF | TGTGCCAGCAGCTTAGGCGGAGGAGAGGCGGTAGCTTTCTTT
TRBJ2-2 | TRBV6-2/TRBV6-3 | TRBD1 | few | CASSYVPGGVNTGELFF | TGTGCCAGCAGTTACGTGCCAGGGGGCGTTAACACCGGGGAGCTGTTTTTT
TRBJ2-4 | TRBV19 | . | . | CASFSPKNIQYF | TGTGCCAGCTTCAGTCCCAAAAACATTCAGTACTTC
TRBJ1-1 | TRBV25-1 | . | . | CASSGPTGGNTEAFF | TGTGCCAGCAGTGGCCCCACGGGGGGGAACACTGAAGCTTTCTTT
TRBJ1-6 | TRBV25-1 | TRBD1 | . | CASSDSPDRTTHLYNSPLHF | TGTGCCAGCAGTGATTCCCCGGACAGGACGACCCACCTCTATAATTCACCCCTCCACTTT
TRBJ2-5 | TRBV10-3 | TRBD2 | . | CATSTSLGETQYF | TGTGCCACCTCGACTAGCTTGGGGGAGACCCAGTACTTC
TRBJ2-4 | TRBV25-1 | . | many | CASRDDDAKNIQYF | TGTGCCAGCCGGGACGATGATGCCAAAAACATTCAGTACTTC
TRBJ2-7 | TRBV7-3 | TRBD1 | once | CASSPRPTGGYEQYF | TGTGCCAGCAGCCCTCGCCCGACAGGGGGCTACGAGCAGTACTTC
TRBJ1-6 | TRBV6-1 | . | few | CASSEVAGKNNSPLHF | TGTGCCAGCAGTGAAGTGGCAGGGAAGAATAATTCACCCCTCCACTTT
TRBJ2-5 | TRBV7-9 | TRBD2 | few | CASSPPAGGNGETQYF | TGTGCCAGCAGCCCCCCAGCGGGGGGGAACGGGGAGACCCAGTACTTC
TRBJ1-6 | TRBV6-4 | . | . | CARSYQGHSPLHF | TGTGCCCGCAGTTACCAGGGGCATTCACCCCTCCACTTT
TRBJ2-1 | TRBV6-6 | TRBD2 | . | CASSASGGPYNETFF | TGTGCCAGCAGTGCTAGCGGGGGGCCCTACAATGAGACGTTCTTC
TRBJ2-7 | TRBV5-1 | TRBD2 | few | CASSLTSGPSSYEQYF | TGCGCCAGCAGCTTGACTAGCGGGCCTTCTTCCTACGAGCAGTACTTC
TRBJ1-5 | TRBV20-1 | . | . | CSARGRGGNQPQHF | TGCAGTGCTAGAGGGAGGGGGGGCAATCAGCCCCAGCATTTT
TRBJ2-2 | TRBV5-1 | . | . | CASTGSGELFF | TGCGCCAGCACGGGGTCCGGGGAGCTGTTTTTT
TRBJ2-2 | TRBV7-9 | . | few | CASSYADRSNTGELFF | TGTGCCAGCAGCTATGCTGACAGATCGAACACCGGGGAGCTGTTTTTT
TRBJ2-7 | TRBV15 | . | . | CATSIEEAYEQYF | TGTGCCACCAGCATAGAGGAGGCCTACGAGCAGTACTTC
TRBJ1-6 | TRBV19 | . | . | CASMESSYNSPLHF | TGTGCCAGTATGGAGAGCTCCTATAATTCACCCCTCCACTTT
TRBJ2-5 | TRBV7-9 | . | . | CASRFGPQWGETQYF | TGTGCCAGCAGATTTGGGCCTCAATGGGGGGAGACCCAGTACTTC